This is a list of T cell receptor beta chains from one sample in a study of cytomegalovirus exposure and HLA in healthy donors. Some clones are missing from TCRdb's copy, which holds only in-frame ones; the method was immunoSEQ multiplex PCR. Of 150,000 to 200,000 clones listed, around nine tenths were seen once; the top ten hold under 2.5%. The specimen sequenced was PBMCs. The receptors here all came from a woman between 18 and 29 years old in good health and CMV-seronegative. The CDR3 runs from the conserved cysteine through the conserved F or W. A D gene is named only where the DNA matches it firmly. Not all rows give a size; the values are once, few, many and, for expanded clones, a class.

.,TRBJ2-3,TRBV6-1,TRBD1,CASHRDRGWDTQYF,TGTGCCAGCCACAGGGACAGAGGATGGGATACGCAGTATTTT
.,TRBJ1-2,TRBV5-1,TRBD1,CASSLTTGTDYGYTF,TGCGCCAGCAGCCTAACGACCGGGACAGACTATGGCTACACCTTC
.,TRBJ1-5,TRBV18,.,CASSQGDNQPQHF,TGTGCCAGCTCACAAGGGGACAATCAGCCCCAGCATTTT
.,TRBJ1-6,TRBV28,.,CASSRGIDYSPLHF,TGTGCCAGCAGCCGAGGGATCGATTATTCACCCCTCCACTTT
.,TRBJ2-1,TRBV6-4,TRBD2,CASSFSGSSYNEQFF,TGTGCCAGCAGTTTTAGCGGGAGCTCCTACAATGAGCAGTTCTTC
.,TRBJ1-2,TRBV2,TRBD1,CASSEAGTGGAYGYTF,TGTGCCAGCAGTGAAGCAGGGACAGGGGGCGCCTATGGCTACACCTTC
.,TRBJ1-6,TRBV6-1,.,CASSEVSLNSGNPSPLHF,TGTGCCAGCAGTGAAGTCAGCTTGAATTCGGGGAATCCTTCACCCCTCCACTTT
.,TRBJ2-7,TRBV6-5,.,CASSPWGAEQYF,TGTGCCAGCAGCCCCTGGGGCGCCGAGCAGTACTTC
.,TRBJ2-4,TRBV10-1,.,CASRYRIAKNIQYF,TGCGCCAGCCGATACAGGATAGCCAAAAACATTCAGTACTTC
.,TRBJ2-2,TRBV11-3,.,CASSLVRNGELFF,TGTGCCAGCAGCTTAGTCCGTAACGGGGAGCTGTTTTTT
.,TRBJ2-6,TRBV28,TRBD1,CASSLTGQKAGANVLTF,TGTGCCAGCAGTTTAACGGGACAGAAAGCTGGGGCCAACGTCCTGACTTTC
.,TRBJ2-3,TRBV27,TRBD1,CASADRARTDTQYF,TGTGCCAGCGCTGACAGGGCACGCACAGATACGCAGTATTTT
.,TRBJ2-7,TRBV6-6,.,CASREEGYEQYF,TGTGCCAGCAGGGAGGAGGGCTACGAGCAGTACTTC
.,TRBJ1-5,TRBV28,.,CASRVGGQPQHF,TGTGCCAGCAGGGTGGGGGGTCAGCCCCAGCATTTT
.,TRBJ2-5,TRBV2,.,CASSGPSNRETGTQYF,TGTGCCAGCAGTGGTCCTTCCAACAGGGAAACAGGGACCCAGTACTTC
.,TRBJ2-3,TRBV2,TRBD2,CASSEASGRVGVTDTQYF,TGTGCCAGCAGTGAAGCCAGCGGGAGGGTCGGGGTCACAGATACGCAGTATTTT
once,TRBJ2-5,TRBV5-1,TRBD2,CASSSTSGGAGETQYF,TGCGCCAGCAGCTCAACTAGCGGGGGGGCCGGGGAGACCCAGTACTTC
.,TRBJ2-1,TRBV9,TRBD2,CASSVYRGGGGDEQFF,TGTGCCAGCAGCGTGTATCGCGGGGGAGGCGGCGATGAGCAGTTCTTC
.,TRBJ2-2,TRBV5-1,.,CASSLRNTGELFF,TGCGCCAGCAGCCTGAGGAACACCGGGGAGCTGTTTTTT
few,TRBJ1-2,TRBV5-4,TRBD1,CASSRTGDSYGYTF,TGTGCCAGCAGCCGGACAGGGGACAGCTATGGCTACACCTTC
.,TRBJ2-7,TRBV28,TRBD1,CATRTGSYEQYF,TGTGCCACCCGGACAGGCTCCTACGAGCAGTACTTC
few,TRBJ1-3,TRBV5-5,.,CASIPTGGNTIYF,TGTGCCAGCATCCCAACGGGGGGAAACACCATATATTTT
.,TRBJ2-1,TRBV9,TRBD1,CASSPRGQGYNEQFF,TGTGCCAGCAGCCCGAGAGGACAGGGGTACAATGAGCAGTTCTTC
.,TRBJ1-5,TRBV2,.,CASSGRGGGTNQPQHF,TGTGCCAGCAGTGGACGTGGGGGAGGGACCAATCAGCCCCAGCATTTT
.,TRBJ2-3,TRBV13,TRBD2,CASSLELAGRTDTQYF,TGTGCCAGCAGCTTAGAACTAGCGGGAAGGACAGATACGCAGTATTTT
once,TRBJ2-7,TRBV7-6,TRBD1,CASSLSGTGPWEQYF,TGTGCCAGCAGCTTATCAGGGACAGGCCCTTGGGAGCAGTACTTC
once,TRBJ2-7,TRBV30,.,CAWTVSYEQYF,TGTGCCTGGACAGTTTCCTACGAGCAGTACTTC
.,TRBJ1-2,TRBV7-3,.,CASSKDTRDGYTF,TGTGCCAGCAGCAAGGACACCCGGGATGGCTACACCTTC